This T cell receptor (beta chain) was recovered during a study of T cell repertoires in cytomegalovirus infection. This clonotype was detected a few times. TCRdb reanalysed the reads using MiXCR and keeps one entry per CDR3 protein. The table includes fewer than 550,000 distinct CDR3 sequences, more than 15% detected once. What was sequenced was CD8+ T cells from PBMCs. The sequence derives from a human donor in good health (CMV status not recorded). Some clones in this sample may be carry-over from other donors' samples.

The DNA of the CDR3 is TGCAGCGTTGAAGGTGGAACTAGCGGATACAATGAGCAGTTCTTC. Protein product: CSVEGGTSGYNEQFF. The chain employs TRBV29-1 and TRBJ2-1; 8 bases are a match to TRBD2. From germline, CDR1 is SQVTM and CDR2 ANQGSEA. Trimming took 1 base from V and 4 from J; bases not matched to a gene: 6. This CDR3 comprises 15 residues.